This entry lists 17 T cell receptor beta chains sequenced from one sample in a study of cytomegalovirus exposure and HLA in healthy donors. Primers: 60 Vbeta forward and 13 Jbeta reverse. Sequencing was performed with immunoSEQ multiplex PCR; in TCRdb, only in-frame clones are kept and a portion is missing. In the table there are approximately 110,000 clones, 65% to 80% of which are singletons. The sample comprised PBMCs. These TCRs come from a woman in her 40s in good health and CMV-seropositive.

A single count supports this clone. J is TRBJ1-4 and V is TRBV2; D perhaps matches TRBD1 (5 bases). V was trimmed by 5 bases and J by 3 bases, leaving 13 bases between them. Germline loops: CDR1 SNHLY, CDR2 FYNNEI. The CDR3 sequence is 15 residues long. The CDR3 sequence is CASSFRQQPNEKLFF. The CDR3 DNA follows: TGTGCCAGCAGTTTCCGACAGCAACCTAATGAAAAACTGTTTTTT. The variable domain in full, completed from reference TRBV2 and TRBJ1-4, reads EPEVTQTPSHQVTQMGQEVILRCVPISNHLYFYWYRQILGQKVEFLVSFYNNEISEKSEIFDDQFSVERPDGSNFTLKIRSTKLEDSAMYFCASSFRQQPNEKLFFGSGTQLSVL.

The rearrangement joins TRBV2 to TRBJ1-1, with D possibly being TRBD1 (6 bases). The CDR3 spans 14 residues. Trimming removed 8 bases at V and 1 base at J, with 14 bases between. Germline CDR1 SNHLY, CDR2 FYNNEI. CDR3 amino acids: CASVKQGGNTEAFF. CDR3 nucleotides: TGTGCCAGCGTCAAACAGGGTGGGAACACTGAAGCTTTCTTT.

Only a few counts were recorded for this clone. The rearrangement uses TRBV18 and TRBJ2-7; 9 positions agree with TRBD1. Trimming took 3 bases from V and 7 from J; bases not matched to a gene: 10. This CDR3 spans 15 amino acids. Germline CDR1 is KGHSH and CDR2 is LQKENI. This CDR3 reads CASSPLPGQGNEQYF. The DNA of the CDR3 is TGTGCCAGCTCACCTTTACCGGGACAGGGTAATGAGCAGTACTTC.

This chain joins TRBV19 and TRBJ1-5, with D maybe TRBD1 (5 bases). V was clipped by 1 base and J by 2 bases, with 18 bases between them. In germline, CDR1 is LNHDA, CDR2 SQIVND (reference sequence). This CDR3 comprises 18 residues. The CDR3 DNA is TGTGCCAGTAGTATAGGGAGGGGAGACGGAATCGGCAATCAGCCCCAGCATTTT. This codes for CASSIGRGDGIGNQPQHF.

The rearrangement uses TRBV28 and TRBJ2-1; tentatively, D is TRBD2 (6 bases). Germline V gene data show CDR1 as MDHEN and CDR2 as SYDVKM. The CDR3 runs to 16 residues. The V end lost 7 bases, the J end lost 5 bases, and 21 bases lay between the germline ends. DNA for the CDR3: TGTGCCAGCACTCCGCTGGGCCAGCGGGTTAACAATGAGCAGTTCTTC. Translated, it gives CASTPLGQRVNNEQFF.

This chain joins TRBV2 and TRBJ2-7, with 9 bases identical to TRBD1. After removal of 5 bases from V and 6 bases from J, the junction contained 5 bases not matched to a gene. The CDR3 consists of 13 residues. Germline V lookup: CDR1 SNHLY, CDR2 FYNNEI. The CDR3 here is CASSRDRVREQYF. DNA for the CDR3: TGTGCCAGCAGTAGGGACAGGGTCCGCGAGCAGTACTTC.

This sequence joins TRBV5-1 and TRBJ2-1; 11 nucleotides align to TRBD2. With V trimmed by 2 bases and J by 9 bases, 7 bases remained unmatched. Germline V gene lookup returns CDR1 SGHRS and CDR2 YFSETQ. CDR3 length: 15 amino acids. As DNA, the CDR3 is TGCGCCAGCAGCTTCTTAGCGGGAGGGCCGATTGAGCAGTTCTTC. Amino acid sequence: CASSFLAGGPIEQFF. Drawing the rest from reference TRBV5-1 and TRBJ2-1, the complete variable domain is KAGVTQTPRYLIKTRGQQVTLSCSPISGHRSVSWYQQTPGQGLQFLFEYFSETQRNKGNFPGRFSGRQFSNSRSEMNVSTLELGDSALYLCASSFLAGGPIEQFFGPGTRLTVL.

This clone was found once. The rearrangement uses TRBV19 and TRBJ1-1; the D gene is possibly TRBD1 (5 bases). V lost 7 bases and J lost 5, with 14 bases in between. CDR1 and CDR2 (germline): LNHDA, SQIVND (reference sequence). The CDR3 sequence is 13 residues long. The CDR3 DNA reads TGTGCCAGTAAGAAGCAGGGAAGGACTGAAGCTTTCTTT. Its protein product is CASKKQGRTEAFF.

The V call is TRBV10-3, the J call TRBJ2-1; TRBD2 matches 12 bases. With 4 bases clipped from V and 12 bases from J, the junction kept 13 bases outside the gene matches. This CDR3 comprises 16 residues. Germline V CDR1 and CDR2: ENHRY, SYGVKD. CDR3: CAISAYQTSGSLGQFF. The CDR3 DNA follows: TGTGCCATCAGTGCCTACCAGACTAGCGGGAGCTTGGGGCAGTTCTTC.

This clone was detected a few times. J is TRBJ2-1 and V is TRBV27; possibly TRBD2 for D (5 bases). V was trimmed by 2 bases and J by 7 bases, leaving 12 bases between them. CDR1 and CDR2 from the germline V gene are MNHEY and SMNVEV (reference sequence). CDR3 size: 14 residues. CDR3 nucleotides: TGTGCCAGCAGTTTAGGGCTAGCCCGTAATGAGCAGTTCTTC. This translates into CASSLGLARNEQFF.

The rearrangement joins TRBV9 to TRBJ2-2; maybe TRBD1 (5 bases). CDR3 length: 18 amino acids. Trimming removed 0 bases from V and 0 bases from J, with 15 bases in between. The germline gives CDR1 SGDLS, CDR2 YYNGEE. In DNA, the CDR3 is TGTGCCAGCAGCGTAGAAACAGGAGCGTATTCGAACACCGGGGAGCTGTTTTTT. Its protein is CASSVETGAYSNTGELFF.

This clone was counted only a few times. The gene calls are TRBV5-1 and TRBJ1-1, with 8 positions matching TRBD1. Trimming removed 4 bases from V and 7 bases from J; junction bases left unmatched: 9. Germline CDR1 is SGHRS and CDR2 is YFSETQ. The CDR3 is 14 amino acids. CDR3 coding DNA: TGCGCCAGCAGCAGGGACAGGACCACAGATGAAGCTTTCTTT. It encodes CASSRDRTTDEAFF.

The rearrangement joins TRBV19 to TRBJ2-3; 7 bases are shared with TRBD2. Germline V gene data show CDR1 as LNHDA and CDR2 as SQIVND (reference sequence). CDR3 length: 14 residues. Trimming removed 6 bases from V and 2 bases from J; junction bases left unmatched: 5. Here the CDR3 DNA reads TGTGCCAGTAGGGGCGGGAGTGACACAGATACGCAGTATTTT. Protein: CASRGGSDTDTQYF.

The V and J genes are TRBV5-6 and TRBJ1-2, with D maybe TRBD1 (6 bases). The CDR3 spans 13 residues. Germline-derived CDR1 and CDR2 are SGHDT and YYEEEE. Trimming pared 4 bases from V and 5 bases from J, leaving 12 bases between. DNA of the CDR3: TGTGCCAGCAGCCCACGAGGGGGTTATGGCTACACCTTC. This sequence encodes CASSPRGGYGYTF.

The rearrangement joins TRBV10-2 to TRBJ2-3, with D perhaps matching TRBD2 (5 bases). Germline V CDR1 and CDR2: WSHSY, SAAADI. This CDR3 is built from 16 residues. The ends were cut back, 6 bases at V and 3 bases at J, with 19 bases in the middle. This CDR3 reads CASSPNTGSQTDTQYF. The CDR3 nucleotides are TGCGCCAGCAGCCCCAACACGGGATCCCAAACAGATACGCAGTATTTT.

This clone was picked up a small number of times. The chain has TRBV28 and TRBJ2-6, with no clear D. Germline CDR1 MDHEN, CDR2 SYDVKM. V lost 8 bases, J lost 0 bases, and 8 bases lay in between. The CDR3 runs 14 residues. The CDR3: CASLYNSGANVLTF. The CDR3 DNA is TGTGCCAGCTTATATAACTCTGGGGCCAACGTCCTGACTTTC.

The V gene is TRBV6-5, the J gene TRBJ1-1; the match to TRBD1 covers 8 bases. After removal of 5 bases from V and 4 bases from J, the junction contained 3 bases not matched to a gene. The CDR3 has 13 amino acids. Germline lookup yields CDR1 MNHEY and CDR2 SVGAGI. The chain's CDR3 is CASSLDRGTEAFF. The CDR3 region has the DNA TGTGCCAGCAGTCTTGACAGGGGCACTGAAGCTTTCTTT.